These T cell receptor beta chains were read from a single sample in a study of blood T cell repertoires in COVID-19. Repertoires were generated with immunoSEQ multiplex PCR, while TCRdb's copy carries only in-frame clones and drops some. This repertoire shows around 70,000 clones, roughly 84% found once; its top ten account for approximately 7%. The sequenced sample consisted of peripheral blood. The receptor source for this set is a man aged 50 or older with active COVID-19. Both conserved end residues are part of each CDR3. The order of the fields is D gene, V gene, clone size, J gene, CDR3 protein. The D gene is left open where the match is weak. Only some rows state a clone size, as once, few, many or a class for expanded clones.

D gene: TRBD1; V gene: TRBV6-5; clone size: NA; J gene: TRBJ2-7; CDR3 protein: CASSRSDRGVYEQYF
D gene: NA; V gene: TRBV7-2; clone size: NA; J gene: TRBJ1-5; CDR3 protein: CASSLAAYSNQPQHF
D gene: TRBD2; V gene: TRBV24-1; clone size: NA; J gene: TRBJ2-5; CDR3 protein: CATSDGLVGETQYF
D gene: TRBD1; V gene: TRBV27; clone size: NA; J gene: TRBJ1-1; CDR3 protein: CASSLLQGARSPEAFF
D gene: NA; V gene: TRBV6-5; clone size: NA; J gene: TRBJ1-3; CDR3 protein: CATRGVSGNTIYF
D gene: TRBD1; V gene: TRBV6-5; clone size: NA; J gene: TRBJ1-1; CDR3 protein: CASSPGQVTEAFF
D gene: NA; V gene: TRBV6-6; clone size: NA; J gene: TRBJ2-3; CDR3 protein: CASSYSLGHTQYF
D gene: TRBD2; V gene: TRBV4-2; clone size: NA; J gene: TRBJ2-2; CDR3 protein: CASSQGPSLAGGLTGELFF
D gene: TRBD2; V gene: TRBV5-4; clone size: NA; J gene: TRBJ2-5; CDR3 protein: CASSKGTSGGARETQYF
D gene: NA; V gene: TRBV7-3; clone size: NA; J gene: TRBJ1-1; CDR3 protein: CASSLGQLNTEAFF
D gene: NA; V gene: TRBV24-1; clone size: NA; J gene: TRBJ2-7; CDR3 protein: CATSDSRAAYEQYF
D gene: TRBD2; V gene: TRBV27; clone size: few; J gene: TRBJ2-3; CDR3 protein: CASSLRRGALYF
D gene: TRBD1; V gene: TRBV2; clone size: NA; J gene: TRBJ1-2; CDR3 protein: CASSRDSNYGYTF
D gene: NA; V gene: TRBV7-9; clone size: once; J gene: TRBJ2-7; CDR3 protein: CASSHTSYEQYF
D gene: NA; V gene: TRBV11-3; clone size: NA; J gene: TRBJ1-1; CDR3 protein: CASSPGLKNTEAFF
D gene: NA; V gene: TRBV7-2; clone size: NA; J gene: TRBJ1-4; CDR3 protein: CASSSQNNEKLFF
D gene: NA; V gene: TRBV4-1; clone size: NA; J gene: TRBJ2-1; CDR3 protein: CASSISGGSYNEQFF
D gene: NA; V gene: TRBV7-9; clone size: few; J gene: TRBJ1-4; CDR3 protein: CASSKGRGGEKLFF
D gene: TRBD1; V gene: TRBV28; clone size: NA; J gene: TRBJ1-6; CDR3 protein: CASSLSRTGSSPLHF
D gene: NA; V gene: TRBV5-1; clone size: NA; J gene: TRBJ1-2; CDR3 protein: CASRAENYGYTF
D gene: NA; V gene: TRBV3-1/TRBV3-2; clone size: NA; J gene: TRBJ1-3; CDR3 protein: CASSLIGSGNTIYF
D gene: NA; V gene: TRBV12-5; clone size: once; J gene: TRBJ2-3; CDR3 protein: CASGMGGTDTQYF
D gene: NA; V gene: TRBV11-3; clone size: once; J gene: TRBJ2-1; CDR3 protein: CASSLASGLASYNEQFF
D gene: NA; V gene: TRBV4-3; clone size: NA; J gene: TRBJ2-2; CDR3 protein: CASGDFYTGELFF
D gene: NA; V gene: TRBV28; clone size: NA; J gene: TRBJ1-1; CDR3 protein: CASSLPRGGAGAFF
D gene: NA; V gene: TRBV7-2; clone size: NA; J gene: TRBJ1-5; CDR3 protein: CASSFADQPQHF
D gene: TRBD1; V gene: TRBV2; clone size: few; J gene: TRBJ2-1; CDR3 protein: CASLTAGTAQYNEQFF
D gene: TRBD2; V gene: TRBV19; clone size: NA; J gene: TRBJ2-7; CDR3 protein: CASGPSGSYEQYF
D gene: TRBD1; V gene: TRBV11-2; clone size: NA; J gene: TRBJ2-2; CDR3 protein: CASSLRSGGNTGELFF
D gene: TRBD2; V gene: TRBV7-2; clone size: once; J gene: TRBJ2-5; CDR3 protein: CASSQDPGGGVETQYF
D gene: NA; V gene: TRBV23-1; clone size: NA; J gene: TRBJ2-7; CDR3 protein: CASSPQGEGIYEQYF
D gene: TRBD2; V gene: TRBV19; clone size: NA; J gene: TRBJ2-5; CDR3 protein: CASSSGTSGETQYF
D gene: NA; V gene: TRBV30; clone size: NA; J gene: TRBJ2-7; CDR3 protein: CAWSMWEVPYEQYF
D gene: TRBD2; V gene: TRBV7-3; clone size: NA; J gene: TRBJ2-7; CDR3 protein: CASSLLPAGVSEQYF
D gene: TRBD2; V gene: TRBV11-2; clone size: NA; J gene: TRBJ2-7; CDR3 protein: CASSLGRTRIYEQYF
D gene: TRBD1; V gene: TRBV2; clone size: NA; J gene: TRBJ1-1; CDR3 protein: CASSDLTGGTEAFF